What follows are 25 T cell receptor beta chains derived from one specimen sequenced in a study of cytomegalovirus exposure and HLA in healthy donors. Primers for the PCR totalled 60 Vbeta and 13 Jbeta. Clones were sequenced by immunoSEQ multiplex PCR, and TCRdb holds only the in-frame ones, with some missing. The sample contains roughly 160,000 clones, around 80% of which appear only once. The sequencing input was PBMCs. These receptors originate from a woman aged 45 to 65 in good health and CMV-seropositive.

The genes are TRBV11-1 and TRBJ1-1; 8 nucleotides match TRBD1. Looked up from germline, CDR1 is SGHAT and CDR2 is FQDESV (reference sequence). This CDR3 has 15 residues. J was trimmed by 1 base and V by 3 bases; bases with no gene match: 4. The CDR3 sequence: CASSFRTGQNTEAFF. For the CDR3, the DNA is TGTGCCAGCAGCTTCCGGACAGGGCAGAACACTGAAGCTTTCTTT.

The count of this clone is one. The chain recombines TRBV6-1 with TRBJ2-7, with a tentative D call TRBD2 (6 bases). This CDR3 has 14 amino acids. V lost 2 bases and J 3 bases, leaving 11 bases between the germline ends. Germline V lookup: CDR1 MNHNS, CDR2 SASEGT. As DNA, the CDR3 is TGTGCCAGCAGTGAAAGGACTAATTTCTACGAGCAGTACTTC. It encodes CASSERTNFYEQYF.

The chain recombines TRBV2 with TRBJ1-6; the match to TRBD1 covers 8 bases. This CDR3 contains 15 residues. The J segment lost 5 bases and the V segment lost 7 bases, leaving 7 bases of the junction unmatched. The V gene's germline CDR1 is SNHLY and CDR2 FYNNEI. The CDR3, as DNA: TGTGCCAGCACTCGGACAGGGAGCCATAATTCACCCCTCCACTTT. Protein product: CASTRTGSHNSPLHF.

Worth noting for this clone: The junction departs from germline at one end; a sequencing error may be responsible. J is TRBJ2-5 and V is TRBV7-7; tentatively, D is TRBD1 (6 bases). The CDR3 sequence is 12 residues long. Germline V lookup: CDR1 SSHAT, CDR2 FNYEAQ (reference sequence). CDR3 sequence reads: CASRDRGETQYF. The CDR3 region has the DNA TGTGCTAGCAGAGATAGGGGGGAGACCCAGTACTTC.

The chain uses TRBV7-3 and TRBJ1-1, with D possibly TRBD1 on 5 matching bases. Trimming shortened V by 2 bases and J by 1 base, and 8 bases separated the two germline ends. The germline V gene encodes CDR1 SGHTA and CDR2 FQGTGA. This CDR3 region has 14 residues. The CDR3 reads CASSLGHSNTEAFF. CDR3 in DNA: TGTGCCAGCAGCTTAGGACATTCGAACACTGAAGCTTTCTTT.

The chain is built from TRBV5-6 and TRBJ2-7; 8 bases map to TRBD2. Germline CDR1 reads SGHDT; CDR2 reads YYEEEE. The CDR3 runs to 18 residues. Losses at the gene ends were 3 bases for V and 1 base for J; bases not matched to a gene: 15. The CDR3 here is CASSWTKVGGDSSYEQYF. CDR3 nucleotide sequence: TGTGCCAGCAGCTGGACGAAGGTCGGGGGGGATTCTTCCTACGAGCAGTACTTC.

As regards this clone: Mismatch with germline at one junction end may stem from a read error. This chain joins TRBV7-9 and TRBJ1-1, with 7 bases lining up with TRBD1. There are 15 residues in the CDR3. Germline loops: CDR1 SEHNR, CDR2 FQNEAQ (reference sequence). CDR3 amino acids: CSSIKNRGTNTEAFF. In DNA, the CDR3 is TGTTCCAGCATCAAAAACAGGGGAACGAACACTGAAGCTTTCTTT.

The chain carries TRBV15 and TRBJ2-7, with a tentative D call TRBD1 (5 bases). V was pared by 3 bases and J by 2 bases, with 23 bases between. The CDR3 length is 18 residues. The germline V gene encodes CDR1 LNHNV and CDR2 YYDKDF (reference sequence). In DNA, the CDR3 is TGTGCCACCAGCAGTTCCAGAATAGGGGCGAGCCCTCCCTACGAGCAGTACTTC. Its protein product is CATSSSRIGASPPYEQYF.

The CDR3 DNA reads TGTGCCAGCAGCCCCGGGTCCGCTCGCACAGATACGCAGTATTTT. It yields the protein CASSPGSARTDTQYF. The chain links TRBV11-2 to TRBJ2-3; D unresolved. The ends were cut back, 5 bases at V and 1 base at J, with 13 bases in the middle. The CDR3 has 15 amino acids. In germline, CDR1 is SGHAT, CDR2 FQNNGV.

The chain carries TRBV18 and TRBJ2-5; D not certain. Germline loops: CDR1 KGHSH, CDR2 LQKENI. V was pared by 3 bases and J by 2 bases, with 7 bases between. The CDR3 consists of 13 residues. The DNA for the CDR3 is TGTGCCAGCTCACCGCTCGGGCAAGAGACCCAGTACTTC. This sequence encodes CASSPLGQETQYF.

In nucleotides, the CDR3 is TGCGCCAGCAGCTCTGCCGACAGGGGAGAAGGCTACACCTTC. It yields the protein CASSSADRGEGYTF. V is TRBV5-1 and J is TRBJ1-2, with TRBD1 identical over 8 bases. The germline CDR1 and CDR2 sequences are SGHRS and YFSETQ. This CDR3 has 14 residues. After removal of 3 bases from V and 8 bases from J, the junction contained 9 bases not matched to a gene.

The gene calls are TRBV2 and TRBJ1-2; a weak D match, TRBD1 (6 bases). The CDR3 runs 12 residues. The V gene's germline CDR1 is SNHLY and CDR2 FYNNEI. The V end lost 6 bases, the J end lost 5 bases, and 10 bases lay between the germline ends. The DNA of the CDR3 is TGTGCCAGCAGGGGGACACATTATGGCTACACCTTC. Residues: CASRGTHYGYTF.

This sequence joins TRBV19 and TRBJ1-4, with D possibly being TRBD1 (5 bases). V was trimmed by 1 base and J by 10 bases, leaving 16 bases between them. The length of the CDR3 is 15 residues. Germline CDR1 LNHDA, CDR2 SQIVND (reference sequence). The CDR3 nucleotides are TGTGCCAGTAGTATAGTCGGGGGATTAGGCGGAAAACTGTTTTTT. It codes for CASSIVGGLGGKLFF.

The chain carries TRBV7-8 and TRBJ2-5; tentatively, D is TRBD2 (5 bases). The J call may be wrong; the DNA end is better matched by TRBJ2-7. CDR3 length: 12 residues. Germline V gene sequence: CDR1 SGHVS, CDR2 FQNEAQ. In nucleotides, the CDR3 is TGTGCCAAGTCCCTCCCGGGGAACGAGCAGTACTTC. Residues: CAKSLPGNEQYF.

This chain joins TRBV7-2 and TRBJ2-5, with TRBD1 as a possible D gene (5 bases). The V end lost 1 base, the J end lost 3 bases, and 9 bases lay between the germline ends. CDR1 is SGHTA, CDR2 FQGNSA, per germline. CDR3 length: 14 residues. CDR3 bases: TGTGCCAGCAGCTTAGGGGGCAGGGAAGAGACCCAGTACTTC. This encodes CASSLGGREETQYF.

The chain links TRBV6-6 to TRBJ2-7; 7 bases map to TRBD1. V was pared by 6 bases and J by 1 base, with 0 bases of the junction left unmatched. The CDR3 spans 12 residues. Germline values: CDR1 MNHNY, CDR2 SVGAGI (reference sequence). Written as DNA, the CDR3 is TGTGCCAGCAGGGGACAGTCCTACGAGCAGTACTTC. This codes for CASRGQSYEQYF.

A few counts support this clone. This chain uses TRBV9 with TRBJ2-7; TRBD2 matches 13 bases. This CDR3 is 16 amino acids long. Germline lookup yields CDR1 SGDLS and CDR2 YYNGEE. Trimming cost V 3 bases and J 4 bases; bases outside gene matches: 7. CDR3 sequence (DNA): TGTGCCAGCAGCGGCGGACTAGCGGGAGTTCAATACGAGCAGTACTTC. Encoded protein: CASSGGLAGVQYEQYF.

This clone was counted only a few times. This chain joins TRBV5-1 and TRBJ1-5; D gene ambiguous. This CDR3 comprises 15 residues. The V gene's germline CDR1 is SGHRS and CDR2 YFSETQ. V was cut by 0 bases and J by 9 bases, with 16 bases left in between. As DNA, the CDR3 is TGCGCCAGCAGCTTGGACGGGTCAGATTTATTGCCCCAGCATTTT. Amino acids: CASSLDGSDLLPQHF.

This sequence joins TRBV18 and TRBJ2-7; 9 positions agree with TRBD1. CDR3 length: 16 residues. Trimming at V came to 3 bases and at J to 4 bases, leaving 10 bases not matched to a gene. Germline V CDR1 and CDR2: KGHSH, LQKENI. CDR3 sequence reads: CASSPYPGQGKYEQYF. The CDR3 nucleotides read TGTGCCAGCTCACCCTATCCGGGACAGGGCAAATACGAGCAGTACTTC.

Only one count was recorded for this clone. J is TRBJ2-7 and V is TRBV29-1, with 9 positions matching TRBD1. Germline V gives CDR1 SQVTM, CDR2 ANQGSEA. CDR3 length: 15 residues. With V trimmed by 5 bases and J by 7 bases, 15 bases remained unmatched. The chain's CDR3 is CSVQPGTGNYWEQYF. The CDR3 coding sequence is TGCAGCGTTCAACCCGGGACAGGGAACTATTGGGAGCAGTACTTC.

To note about this clone: Other DNA sequences of this sample code for an identical CDR3. The rearrangement links TRBV7-2 to TRBJ1-1; D uncertain. The CDR3 contains 13 residues. Trimming pared 1 base from V and 2 bases from J, leaving 5 bases between. Germline CDR1 reads SGHTA; CDR2 reads FQGNSA. For the CDR3, the DNA is TGTGCCAGCAGCTTAGTGCGTAACACTGAAGCTTTCTTT. The encoded protein is CASSLVRNTEAFF.

The gene calls are TRBV18 and TRBJ2-1, with 9 bases that match TRBD2. Germline CDR1 reads KGHSH; CDR2 reads LQKENI. CDR3 length equals 15 residues. Trimming removed 3 bases from V and 4 bases from J; junction bases left unmatched: 4. This chain's CDR3 is CASSPRTSAYNEQFF. The CDR3 DNA is TGTGCCAGCTCACCGCGGACTAGCGCGTACAATGAGCAGTTCTTC. The full variable domain, its missing parts supplied by reference TRBV18 and TRBJ2-1, is NAGVMQNPRHLVRRRGQEARLRCSPMKGHSHVYWYRQLPEEGLKFMVYLQKENIIDESGMPKERFSAEFPKEGPSILRIQQVVRGDSAAYFCASSPRTSAYNEQFFGPGTRLTVL.

The chain uses TRBV19 and TRBJ2-3; no clear D. The CDR3 is 13 residues long. V was pared by 3 bases and J by 4 bases, with 8 bases between. CDR1 is LNHDA and CDR2 is SQIVND in the germline V gene (reference sequence). CDR3 sequence reads: CASSIPGSDTQYF. The DNA of the CDR3 is TGTGCCAGTAGTATCCCCGGGTCAGATACGCAGTATTTT. The whole variable domain, remainder taken from reference TRBV19 and TRBJ2-3, is DGGITQSPKYLFRKEGQNVTLSCEQNLNHDAMYWYRQDPGQGLRLIYYSQIVNDFQKGDIAEGYSVSREKKESFPLTVTSAQKNPTAFYLCASSIPGSDTQYFGPGTRLTVL.

The V call is TRBV28, the J call TRBJ1-1; D might be TRBD1 (5 bases). Trimming removed 6 bases at V and 0 bases at J, with 11 bases between. CDR3 length: 14 residues. The germline CDR1 and CDR2 sequences are MDHEN and SYDVKM. The CDR3 DNA reads as TGTGCCAGCAGAATTAGGGGCGTGAACACTGAAGCTTTCTTT. Its translation: CASRIRGVNTEAFF.

The chain couples TRBV28 to TRBJ1-1; tentatively, D is TRBD1 (6 bases). The V gene's germline CDR1 is MDHEN and CDR2 SYDVKM. CDR3 length equals 15 residues. V lost 5 bases to trimming and J lost 11 bases, with 24 bases between them. CDR3 nucleotides: TGTGCCAGCAGTGAAGCAAGGGGGTACGGGGGAGGGGCTTTCTTT. Translation: CASSEARGYGGGAFF.